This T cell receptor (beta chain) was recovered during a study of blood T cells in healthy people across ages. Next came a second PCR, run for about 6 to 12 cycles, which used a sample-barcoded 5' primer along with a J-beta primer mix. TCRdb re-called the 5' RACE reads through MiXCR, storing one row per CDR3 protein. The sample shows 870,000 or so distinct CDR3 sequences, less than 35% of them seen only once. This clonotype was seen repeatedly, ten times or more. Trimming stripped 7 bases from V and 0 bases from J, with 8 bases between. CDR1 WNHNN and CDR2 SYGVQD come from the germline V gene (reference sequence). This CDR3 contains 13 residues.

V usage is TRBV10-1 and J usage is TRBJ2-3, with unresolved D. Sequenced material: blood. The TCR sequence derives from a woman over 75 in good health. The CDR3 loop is CASTSDSTDTQYF. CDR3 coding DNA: TGCGCCAGCACCTCAGACAGCACAGATACGCAGTATTTT.